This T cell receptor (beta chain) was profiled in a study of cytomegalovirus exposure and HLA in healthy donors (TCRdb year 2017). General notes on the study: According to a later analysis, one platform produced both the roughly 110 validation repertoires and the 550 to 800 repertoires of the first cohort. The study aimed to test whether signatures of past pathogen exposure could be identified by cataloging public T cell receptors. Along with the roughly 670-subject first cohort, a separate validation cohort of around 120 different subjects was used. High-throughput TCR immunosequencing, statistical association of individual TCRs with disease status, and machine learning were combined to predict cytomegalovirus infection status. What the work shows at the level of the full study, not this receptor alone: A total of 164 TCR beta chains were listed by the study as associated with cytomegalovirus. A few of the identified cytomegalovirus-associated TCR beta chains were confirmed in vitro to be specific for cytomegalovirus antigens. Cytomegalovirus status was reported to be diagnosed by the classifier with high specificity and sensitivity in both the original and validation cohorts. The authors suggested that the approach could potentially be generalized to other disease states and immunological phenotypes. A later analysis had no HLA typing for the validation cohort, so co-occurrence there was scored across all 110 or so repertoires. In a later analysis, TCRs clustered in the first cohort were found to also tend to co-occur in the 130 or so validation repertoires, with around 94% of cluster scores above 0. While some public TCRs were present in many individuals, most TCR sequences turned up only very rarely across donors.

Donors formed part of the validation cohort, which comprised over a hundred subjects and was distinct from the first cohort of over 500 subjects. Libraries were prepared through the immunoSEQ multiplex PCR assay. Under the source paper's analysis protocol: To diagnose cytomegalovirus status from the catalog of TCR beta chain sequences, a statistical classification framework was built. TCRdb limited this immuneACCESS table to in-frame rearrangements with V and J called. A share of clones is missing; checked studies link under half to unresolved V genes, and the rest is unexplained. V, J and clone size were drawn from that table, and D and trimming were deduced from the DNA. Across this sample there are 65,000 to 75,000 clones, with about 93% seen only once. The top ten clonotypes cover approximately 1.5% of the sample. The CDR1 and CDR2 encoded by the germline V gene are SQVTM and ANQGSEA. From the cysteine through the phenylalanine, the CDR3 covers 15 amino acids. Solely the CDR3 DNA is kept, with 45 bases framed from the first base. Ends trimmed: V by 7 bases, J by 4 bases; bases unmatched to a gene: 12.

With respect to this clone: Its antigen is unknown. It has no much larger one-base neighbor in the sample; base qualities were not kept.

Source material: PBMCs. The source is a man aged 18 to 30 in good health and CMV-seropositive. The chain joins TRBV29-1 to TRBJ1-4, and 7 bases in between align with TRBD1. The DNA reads TGCAGCGCCCGACCTGCGGGACAGAGTAATGAAAAACTGTTTTTT. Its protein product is CSARPAGQSNEKLFF.